A selection of T cell receptor beta chains follows, all from one sample in a study of blood T cells in healthy people across ages. One entry per CDR3 protein results from TCRdb running MiXCR on the 5' RACE reads. There are over 1,200,000 distinct CDR3 sequences in the sample; roughly 59% occur only once, and 6.5% to 8% lies in the top ten. Sequencing used blood. Receptors originate from a man aged 18-30 years in good health. CDR3s include the opening cysteine and the closing phenylalanine or tryptophan. D genes are given only for firm matches. A clone size is listed for some rows: how often the clone was seen (once, few, many), or a class if it is expanded.

clone_size,d_call,j_call,v_call,cdr3_nt,cdr3_aa
few,.,TRBJ2-1,TRBV28,TGTGCCAGCAGGCGGGCGGCGAATTCCTACAATGAGCAGTTCTTC,CASRRAANSYNEQFF
few,.,TRBJ2-1,TRBV29-1,TGCAGCGCAGGCAGGGTAGCTGAGCAGTTCTTC,CSAGRVAEQFF
.,.,TRBJ2-6,TRBV7-6,TGTGCCAGCAGCTTCGAGGGGGTCGGGGCCAACGTCCTGACTTTC,CASSFEGVGANVLTF
.,.,TRBJ2-4,TRBV13,TGTGCCGGCAGCGCATCTCTGGGACTAGCCAAAAACATTCAGTACTTC,CAGSASLGLAKNIQYF
few,.,TRBJ2-7,TRBV27,TGTGCCAGCAGTGTACAGGGCGACATTTACGAGCAGTACTTC,CASSVQGDIYEQYF
.,.,TRBJ1-1,TRBV15,TGTGCCACCAGCGGACAAGCGGTGAACACTGAAGCTTTCTTT,CATSGQAVNTEAFF
.,TRBD1,TRBJ1-2,TRBV3-1,TGTGCCAGCAGCCCCTCCGGGACAGGGGGCAATTTCTATGGCTACACCTTC,CASSPSGTGGNFYGYTF
medium-sized,TRBD1,TRBJ2-7,TRBV20-1,TGCAGTGCGCGAGAGGGCGACAGGGGGTTTTCCTACGAGCAGTACTTC,CSAREGDRGFSYEQYF
.,TRBD1,TRBJ2-5,TRBV7-2,TGTGCCAGCAGGCGGACAGGGGACGAGACCCAGTACTTC,CASRRTGDETQYF
.,.,TRBJ2-7,TRBV20-1,TGCAGTGCTAGGCGAGGAGTCCTCTACGAGCAGTACTTC,CSARRGVLYEQYF
few,.,TRBJ2-2,TRBV14,TGTGCCAGCAGGCCCAGGACCACCGGGGAGCTGTTTTTT,CASRPRTTGELFF
.,.,TRBJ2-1,TRBV2,TGTGCCAGCAGTCAAGGACTCATCAATGAGCAGTTCTTC,CASSQGLINEQFF
.,.,TRBJ1-2,TRBV27,TGTGCCAGCAGTTTATCGGGTGGGGGGGATCGCTATGGCTACACCTTC,CASSLSGGGDRYGYTF
.,TRBD1,TRBJ2-5,TRBV4-1,TGCGCCAGCAGCCATGCTTTCCCGGGACAGAGCCAAGAGACCCAGTACTTC,CASSHAFPGQSQETQYF
.,.,TRBJ2-5,TRBV10-1,TGCGCCAGCAGTGGCAGTGGTACAGAGACCCAGTACTTC,CASSGSGTETQYF
few,.,TRBJ1-1,TRBV10-2,TGCGCCAGCAGTGATATGGGGCTACAAGCTTTCTTT,CASSDMGLQAFF
few,TRBD1,TRBJ1-2,TRBV7-6,TGTGCCAGCAGCTTAGCGCGGGACAGGAAAAGGTACCATGGCTACACCTTC,CASSLARDRKRYHGYTF
.,TRBD2,TRBJ2-7,TRBV7-2,TGTGCCAGCAGCTTAGGACTAGCGGGAGGGCCTCGGTACTTC,CASSLGLAGGPRYF
.,TRBD1,TRBJ2-5,TRBV10-3,TGTGCCATCAGGCCTGACAGGGAAGAGACCCAGTACTTC,CAIRPDREETQYF
.,TRBD2,TRBJ2-2,TRBV6-2/TRBV6-3,TGTGCCAGCAGTCGAAACAGCGGGGGGGCCGTCGGGGAGCTGTTTTTT,CASSRNSGGAVGELFF
.,TRBD2,TRBJ2-3,TRBV11-1,TGTGCCAGCAGCTCCATTCCGGGACTAGCGGGGGGGAGCACAGATACGCAGTATTTT,CASSSIPGLAGGSTDTQYF
.,.,TRBJ1-2,TRBV27,TGTGCCAGCGGTCTCCGGGGGTTCTATGGCTACACCTTC,CASGLRGFYGYTF
.,.,TRBJ2-5,TRBV6-5,TGTGCCAGCAGTTTAACCGGGGGAGTCAATGAGCAGTACTTC,CASSLTGGVNEQYF
.,.,TRBJ1-2,TRBV4-1,TGCGCCAGCAGCCAAGAACAGGGAGGGCATGGTTATGGCTACACCTTC,CASSQEQGGHGYGYTF
.,TRBD2,TRBJ2-3,TRBV27,TGTGCCAGCAGTCCGAGGGGACTAGCGGGGGGGGATACGCAGTATTTT,CASSPRGLAGGDTQYF
.,.,TRBJ1-1,TRBV29-1,TGCAGCGCAACAGGCTACATGAACACTGAAGCTTTCTTT,CSATGYMNTEAFF
many,TRBD1,TRBJ1-2,TRBV7-9,TGTGCCAGCAGCTTAGGGGACAGCTTCTATGGCTACACCTTC,CASSLGDSFYGYTF
once,.,TRBJ1-2,TRBV27,TGTGCCAGCACCCAAGGGGGGACCCATGGCTACACCTTC,CASTQGGTHGYTF
.,TRBD1,TRBJ2-7,TRBV6-2/TRBV6-3,TGTGCCAGCAGTTCCGGACAGGGTCCAGTGAACTACGAGCAGTACTTC,CASSSGQGPVNYEQYF
.,TRBD1,TRBJ1-2,TRBV4-1,TGCGCCAGCAGCCAAGAAAGGGACAGTTCCTATATCCGGTATGGCTACACCTTC,CASSQERDSSYIRYGYTF
.,.,TRBJ2-7,TRBV29-1,TGCAGCGCGGTCAAGGGGCGGGGCGGCGAGCAGTACTTC,CSAVKGRGGEQYF
.,.,TRBJ2-7,TRBV28,TGTGCCAGCGCTGGATGGGACACGAGCTCCTACGAGCAGTACTTC,CASAGWDTSSYEQYF
.,.,TRBJ2-5,TRBV9,TGTGCCAGCTCCGGACCGTCCGGCGGACGAGAGACCCAGTACTTC,CASSGPSGGRETQYF
.,.,TRBJ1-4,TRBV25-1,TGTGCCAGCAGTGGAGGCAGCCTTAATGAAAAACTGTTTTTT,CASSGGSLNEKLFF
.,.,TRBJ2-1,TRBV5-1,TGCGCCAGCAGCTTAGACCCATGGGGGTCCAATGAGCAGTTCTTC,CASSLDPWGSNEQFF
once,TRBD2,TRBJ2-5,TRBV27,TGTGCCAGCAGTCTCTTAGCGGGGGTGGTAGAGACCCAGTACTTC,CASSLLAGVVETQYF